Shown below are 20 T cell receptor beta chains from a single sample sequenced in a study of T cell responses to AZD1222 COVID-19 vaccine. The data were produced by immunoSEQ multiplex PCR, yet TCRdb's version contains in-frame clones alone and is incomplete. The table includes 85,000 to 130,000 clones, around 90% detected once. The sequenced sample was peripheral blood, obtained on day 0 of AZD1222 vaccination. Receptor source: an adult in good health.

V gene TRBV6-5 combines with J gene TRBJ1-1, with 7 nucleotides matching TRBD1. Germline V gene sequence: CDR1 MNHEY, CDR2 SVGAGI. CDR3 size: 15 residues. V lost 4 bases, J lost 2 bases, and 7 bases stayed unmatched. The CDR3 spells CASSLDRPKNTEAFF. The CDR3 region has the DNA TGTGCCAGCAGTTTGGACAGGCCTAAAAACACTGAAGCTTTCTTT.

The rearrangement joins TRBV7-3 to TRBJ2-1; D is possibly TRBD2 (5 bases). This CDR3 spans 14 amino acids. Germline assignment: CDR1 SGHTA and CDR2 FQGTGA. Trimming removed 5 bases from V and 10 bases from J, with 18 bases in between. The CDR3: CASSPTASLGEQFF. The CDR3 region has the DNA TGTGCCAGCAGCCCCACGGCTAGCCTAGGCGAGCAGTTCTTC.

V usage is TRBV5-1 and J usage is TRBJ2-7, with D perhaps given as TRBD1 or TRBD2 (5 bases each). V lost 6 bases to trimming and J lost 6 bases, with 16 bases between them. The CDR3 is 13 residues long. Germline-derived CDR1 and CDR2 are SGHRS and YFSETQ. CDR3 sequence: CASTSGDGAEQYF. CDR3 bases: TGCGCCAGCACCTCCGGGGATGGGGCCGAGCAGTACTTC.

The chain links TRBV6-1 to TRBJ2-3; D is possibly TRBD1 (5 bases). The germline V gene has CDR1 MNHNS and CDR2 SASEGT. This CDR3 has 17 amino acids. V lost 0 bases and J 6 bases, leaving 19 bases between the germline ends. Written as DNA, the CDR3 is TGTGCCAGCAGTGAAGCGCCAGGGTTCGACGACAAGGATACGCAGTATTTT. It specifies CASSEAPGFDDKDTQYF.

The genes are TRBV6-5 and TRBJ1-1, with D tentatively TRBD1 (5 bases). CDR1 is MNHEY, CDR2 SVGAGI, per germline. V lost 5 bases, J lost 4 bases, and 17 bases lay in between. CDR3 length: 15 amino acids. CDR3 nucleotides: TGTGCCAGCAGTCCATATCTCGGGACGAGCACTGAAGCTTTCTTT. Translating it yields CASSPYLGTSTEAFF.

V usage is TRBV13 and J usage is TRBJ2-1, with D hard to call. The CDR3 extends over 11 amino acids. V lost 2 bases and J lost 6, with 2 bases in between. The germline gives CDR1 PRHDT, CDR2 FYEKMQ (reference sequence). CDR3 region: CASSLSNEQFF. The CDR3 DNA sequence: TGTGCCAGCAGCTTAAGCAATGAGCAGTTCTTC. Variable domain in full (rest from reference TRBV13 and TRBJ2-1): AAGVIQSPRHLIKEKRETATLKCYPIPRHDTVYWYQQGPGQDPQFLISFYEKMQSDKGSIPDRFSAQQFSDYHSELNMSSLELGDSALYFCASSLSNEQFFGPGTRLTVL.

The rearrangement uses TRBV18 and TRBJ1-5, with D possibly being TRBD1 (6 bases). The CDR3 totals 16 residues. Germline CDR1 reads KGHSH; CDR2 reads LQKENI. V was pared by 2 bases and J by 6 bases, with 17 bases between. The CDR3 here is CASSPSSLQGFQPQHF. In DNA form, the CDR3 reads TGTGCCAGCTCACCATCCTCCCTACAGGGATTTCAGCCCCAGCATTTT.

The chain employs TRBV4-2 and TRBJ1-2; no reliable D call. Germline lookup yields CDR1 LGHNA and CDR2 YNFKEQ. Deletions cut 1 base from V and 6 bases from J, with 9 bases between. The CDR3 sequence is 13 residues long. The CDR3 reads CASSQGKGNGYTF. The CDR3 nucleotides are TGTGCCAGCAGCCAAGGCAAAGGAAATGGCTACACCTTC.

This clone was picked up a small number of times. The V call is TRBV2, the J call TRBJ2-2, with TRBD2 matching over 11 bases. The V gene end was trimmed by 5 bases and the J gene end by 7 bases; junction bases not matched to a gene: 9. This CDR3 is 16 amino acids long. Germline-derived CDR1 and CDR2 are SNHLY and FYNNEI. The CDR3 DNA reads TGTGCCAGCAGTATGACTAGCGGGGATGGTAACGGGGAGCTGTTTTTT. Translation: CASSMTSGDGNGELFF.

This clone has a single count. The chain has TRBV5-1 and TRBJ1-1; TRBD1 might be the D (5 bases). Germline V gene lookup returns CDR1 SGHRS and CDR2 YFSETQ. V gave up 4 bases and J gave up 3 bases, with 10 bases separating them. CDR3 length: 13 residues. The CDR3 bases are TGCGCCAGCAGCCAGGGATGGGACACTGAAGCTTTCTTT. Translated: CASSQGWDTEAFF.

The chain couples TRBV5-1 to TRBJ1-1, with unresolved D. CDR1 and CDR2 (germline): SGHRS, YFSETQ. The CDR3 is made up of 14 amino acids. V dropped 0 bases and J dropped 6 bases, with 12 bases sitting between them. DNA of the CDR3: TGCGCCAGCAGCTTGGCCGCGAGGGCCTCTGAAGCTTTCTTT. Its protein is CASSLAARASEAFF.

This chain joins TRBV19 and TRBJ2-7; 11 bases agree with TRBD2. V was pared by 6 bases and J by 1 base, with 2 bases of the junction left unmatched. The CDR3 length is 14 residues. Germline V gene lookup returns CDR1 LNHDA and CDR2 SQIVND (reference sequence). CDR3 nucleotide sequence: TGTGCCAGTAGCACTAGCGGGGGATCCTACGAGCAGTACTTC. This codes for CASSTSGGSYEQYF.

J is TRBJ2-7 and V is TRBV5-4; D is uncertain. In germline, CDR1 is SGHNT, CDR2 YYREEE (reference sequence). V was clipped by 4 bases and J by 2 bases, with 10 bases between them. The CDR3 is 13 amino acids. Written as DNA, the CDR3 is TGTGCCAGCAGCCCCGGATACACCTACGAGCAGTACTTC. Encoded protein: CASSPGYTYEQYF.

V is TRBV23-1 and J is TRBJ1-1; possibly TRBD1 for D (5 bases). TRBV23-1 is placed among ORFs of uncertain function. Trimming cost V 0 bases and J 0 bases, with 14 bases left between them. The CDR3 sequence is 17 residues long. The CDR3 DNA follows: TGCGCCAGCAGTCAATCCAGAGGACATACCGTGAACACTGAAGCTTTCTTT. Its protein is CASSQSRGHTVNTEAFF.

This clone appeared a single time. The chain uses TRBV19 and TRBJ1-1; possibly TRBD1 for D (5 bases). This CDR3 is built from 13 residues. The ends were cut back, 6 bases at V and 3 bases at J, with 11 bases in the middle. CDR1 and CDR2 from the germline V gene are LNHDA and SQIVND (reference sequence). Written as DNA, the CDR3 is TGTGCCAGTAGATCGGGGGTCGACACTGAAGCTTTCTTT. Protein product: CASRSGVDTEAFF.

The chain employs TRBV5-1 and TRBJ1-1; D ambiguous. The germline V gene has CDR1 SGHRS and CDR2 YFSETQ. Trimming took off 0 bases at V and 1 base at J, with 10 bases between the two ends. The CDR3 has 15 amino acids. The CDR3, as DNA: TGCGCCAGCAGCTTGGTTTTTCGGGGGAACACTGAAGCTTTCTTT. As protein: CASSLVFRGNTEAFF.

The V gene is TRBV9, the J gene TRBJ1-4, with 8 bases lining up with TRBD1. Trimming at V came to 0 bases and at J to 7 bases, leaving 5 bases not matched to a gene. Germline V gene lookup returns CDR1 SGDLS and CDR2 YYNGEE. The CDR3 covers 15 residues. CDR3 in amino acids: CASSVGGQGFEKLFF. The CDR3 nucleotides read TGTGCCAGCAGCGTAGGAGGACAGGGTTTTGAAAAACTGTTTTTT.

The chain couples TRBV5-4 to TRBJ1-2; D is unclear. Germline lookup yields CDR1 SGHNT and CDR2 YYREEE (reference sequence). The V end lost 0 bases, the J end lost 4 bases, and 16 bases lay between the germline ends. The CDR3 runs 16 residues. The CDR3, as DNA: TGTGCCAGCAGCTTGGCCGGTGGGCGCGAGGCCTATGGCTACACCTTC. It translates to CASSLAGGREAYGYTF.

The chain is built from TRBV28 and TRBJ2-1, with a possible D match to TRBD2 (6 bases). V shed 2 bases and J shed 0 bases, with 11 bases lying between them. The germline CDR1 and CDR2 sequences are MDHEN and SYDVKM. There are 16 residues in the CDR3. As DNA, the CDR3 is TGTGCCAGCAGTTTACCGGGGGTCGGCTCCTACAATGAGCAGTTCTTC. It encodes CASSLPGVGSYNEQFF. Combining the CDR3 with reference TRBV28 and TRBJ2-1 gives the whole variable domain DVKVTQSSRYLVKRTGEKVFLECVQDMDHENMFWYRQDPGLGLRLIYFSYDVKMKEKGDIPEGYSVSREKKERFSLILESASTNQTSMYLCASSLPGVGSYNEQFFGPGTRLTVL.

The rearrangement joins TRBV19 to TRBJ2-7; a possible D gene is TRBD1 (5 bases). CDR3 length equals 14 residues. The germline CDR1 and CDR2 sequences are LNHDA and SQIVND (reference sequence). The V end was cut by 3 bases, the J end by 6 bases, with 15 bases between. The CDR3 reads CASSMKAGWGEQYF. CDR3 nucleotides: TGTGCCAGTAGTATGAAGGCAGGGTGGGGCGAGCAGTACTTC. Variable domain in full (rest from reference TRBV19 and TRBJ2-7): DGGITQSPKYLFRKEGQNVTLSCEQNLNHDAMYWYRQDPGQGLRLIYYSQIVNDFQKGDIAEGYSVSREKKESFPLTVTSAQKNPTAFYLCASSMKAGWGEQYFGPGTRLTVT.